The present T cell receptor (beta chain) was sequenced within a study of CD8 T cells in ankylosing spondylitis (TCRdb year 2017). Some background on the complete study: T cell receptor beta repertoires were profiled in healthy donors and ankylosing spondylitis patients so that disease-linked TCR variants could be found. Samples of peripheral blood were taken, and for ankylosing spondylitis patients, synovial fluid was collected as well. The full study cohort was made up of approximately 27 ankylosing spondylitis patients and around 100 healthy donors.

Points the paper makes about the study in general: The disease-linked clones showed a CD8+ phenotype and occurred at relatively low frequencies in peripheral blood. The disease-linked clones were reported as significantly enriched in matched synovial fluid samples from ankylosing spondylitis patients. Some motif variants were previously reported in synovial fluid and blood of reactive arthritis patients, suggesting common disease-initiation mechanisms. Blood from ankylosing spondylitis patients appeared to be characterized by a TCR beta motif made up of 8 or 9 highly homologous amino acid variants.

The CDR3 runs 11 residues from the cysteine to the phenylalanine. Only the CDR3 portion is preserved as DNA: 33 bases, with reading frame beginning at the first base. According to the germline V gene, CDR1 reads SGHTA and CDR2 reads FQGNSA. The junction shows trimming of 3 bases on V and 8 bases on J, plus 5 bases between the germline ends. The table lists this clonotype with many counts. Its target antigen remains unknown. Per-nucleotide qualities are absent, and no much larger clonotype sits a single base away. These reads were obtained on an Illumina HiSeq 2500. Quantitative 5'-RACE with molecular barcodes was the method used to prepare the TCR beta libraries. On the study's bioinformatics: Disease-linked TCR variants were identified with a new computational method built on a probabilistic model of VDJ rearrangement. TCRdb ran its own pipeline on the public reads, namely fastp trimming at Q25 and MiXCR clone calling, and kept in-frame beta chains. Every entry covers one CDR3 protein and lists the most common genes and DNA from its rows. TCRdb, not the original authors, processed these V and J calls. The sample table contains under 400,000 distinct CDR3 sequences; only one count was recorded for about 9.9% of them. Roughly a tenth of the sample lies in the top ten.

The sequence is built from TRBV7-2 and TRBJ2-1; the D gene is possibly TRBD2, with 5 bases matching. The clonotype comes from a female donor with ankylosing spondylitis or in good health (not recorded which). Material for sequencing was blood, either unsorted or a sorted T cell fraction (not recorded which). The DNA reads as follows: TGTGCCAGCAGCTTCGGGGATGAGCAGTTCTTC. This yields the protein CASSFGDEQFF.